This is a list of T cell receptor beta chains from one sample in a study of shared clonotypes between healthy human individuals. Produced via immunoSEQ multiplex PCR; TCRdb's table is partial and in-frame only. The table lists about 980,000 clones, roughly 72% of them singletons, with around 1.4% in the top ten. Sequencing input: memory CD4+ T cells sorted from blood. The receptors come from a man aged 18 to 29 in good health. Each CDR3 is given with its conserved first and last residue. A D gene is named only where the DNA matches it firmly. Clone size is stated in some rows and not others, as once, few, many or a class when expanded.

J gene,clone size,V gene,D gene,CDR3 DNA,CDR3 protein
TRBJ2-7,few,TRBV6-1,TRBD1,TGTGCCAGCATTCCTACCGGGACAGGGGCCTACGAGCAGTACTTC,CASIPTGTGAYEQYF
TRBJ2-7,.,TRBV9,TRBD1,TGTGCCAGCAGCGTATCTTCCGGACAGGGGATTTACGAGCAGTACTTC,CASSVSSGQGIYEQYF
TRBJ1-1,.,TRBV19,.,TGTGCCAGTAGTATGAGGGGGGAGAACACTGAAGCTTTCTTT,CASSMRGENTEAFF
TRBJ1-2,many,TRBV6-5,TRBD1,TGTGCCAGCAGTTACACCCGGACAGGGGGTGGCTATGGCTACACCTTC,CASSYTRTGGGYGYTF
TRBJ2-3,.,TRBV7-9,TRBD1,TGTGCCAGCAGCTCCGGACAGGTCACAGATACGCAGTATTTT,CASSSGQVTDTQYF
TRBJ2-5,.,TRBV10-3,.,TGTGCCATCTCCCGCGGGGGCCAAGGGGAGACCCAGTACTTC,CAISRGGQGETQYF
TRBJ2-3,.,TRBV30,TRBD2,TGTGCCTGGACTAGCGGGGGGATCCCAGATACGCAGTATTTT,CAWTSGGIPDTQYF
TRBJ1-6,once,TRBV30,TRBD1,TGTGCCTGGAGTCAGGGGACAGGGTACAATTCACCCCTCCACTTT,CAWSQGTGYNSPLHF
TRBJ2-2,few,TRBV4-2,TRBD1,TGTGCCAGCAGCCGCACAGGGGACACCGGGGAGCTGTTTTTT,CASSRTGDTGELFF
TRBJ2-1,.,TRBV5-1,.,TGCGCCAGCAGCTTGGGTACAGGGACCGGTGAGCAGTTCTTC,CASSLGTGTGEQFF
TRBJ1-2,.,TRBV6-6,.,TGTGCCAGCAGTTACGACGGATTTAACTATGGCTACACCTTC,CASSYDGFNYGYTF
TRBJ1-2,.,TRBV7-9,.,TGTGCCAGCAGCTTAGCACAGGGAATTGGCTATGGCTACACCTTC,CASSLAQGIGYGYTF
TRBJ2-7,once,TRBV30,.,TGTGCCTGGAGGGCCTCGGGGAGGAGACTATCCCACAACGAGCAGTACTTC,CAWRASGRRLSHNEQYF
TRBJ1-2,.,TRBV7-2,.,TGTGCCAGCAGCCCAACGGGGGGCCCGGGCTACACCTTC,CASSPTGGPGYTF
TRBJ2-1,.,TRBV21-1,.,TGTGCCAGCAGCAGGGTCTATGAGCAGTTCTTC,CASSRVYEQFF
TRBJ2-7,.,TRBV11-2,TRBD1,TGTGCCAGCAGCGTGGACAGGGGATCGTGGGAGCAGTACTTC,CASSVDRGSWEQYF
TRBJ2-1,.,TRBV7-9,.,TGTGCCCTCGGAAACAATGAGCAGTTCTTC,CALGNNEQFF
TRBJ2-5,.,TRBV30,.,TGTGCCGGCCGACTAAGTGTAAGGGAGACCCAGTACTTC,CAGRLSVRETQYF
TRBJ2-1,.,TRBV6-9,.,TGTGCCAGCAGTTACGCTAAGTACAATGAGCAGTTCTTC,CASSYAKYNEQFF
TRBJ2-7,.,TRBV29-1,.,TGCAGCGCGATTGTCGGTGGGGAGCAGTACTTC,CSAIVGGEQYF
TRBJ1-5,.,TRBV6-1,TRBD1,TGTGCCAGCAGTGAAGCGTGGGGACAGGGAAACAATCAGCCCCAGCATTTT,CASSEAWGQGNNQPQHF
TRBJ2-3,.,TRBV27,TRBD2,TGTGCCAGCAGTTTTACTAGCGGCCCCACAGATACGCAGTATTTT,CASSFTSGPTDTQYF
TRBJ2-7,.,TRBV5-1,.,TGCGCCAGCAGCGTGCAGGGCTACTCCTACGAGCAGTACTTC,CASSVQGYSYEQYF
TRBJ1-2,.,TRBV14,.,TGTGCCAGCAGCCCCCACAGGGACCGGGGCTATGGCTACACCTTC,CASSPHRDRGYGYTF
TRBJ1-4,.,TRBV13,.,TGTGCCAGCAGCTTAAAAGGAAAAGAGACTGAAAAACTGTTTTTT,CASSLKGKETEKLFF
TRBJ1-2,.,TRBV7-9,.,TGTGCCAGCAGCTTAGAGGGGACGGTCGACTATGGCTACACCTTC,CASSLEGTVDYGYTF
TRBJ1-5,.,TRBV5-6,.,TGTGCCAGCAGCTTGGGCGGAAGGGGGGTGTATCAGCCCCAGCATTTT,CASSLGGRGVYQPQHF
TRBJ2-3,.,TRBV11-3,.,TGTGCCAGCAGCTTGGGCGCTAGCCTCACAGATACGCAGTATTTT,CASSLGASLTDTQYF
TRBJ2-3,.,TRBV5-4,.,TGTGCCAGCAGCGGGGAGTTTCGCACAGATACGCAGTATTTT,CASSGEFRTDTQYF
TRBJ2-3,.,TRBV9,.,TGTGCCAGCAGCGTATGGGATGATACGCAGTATTTT,CASSVWDDTQYF
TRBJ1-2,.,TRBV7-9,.,TGTGCCAGCAGCCTGGAGGGGCGCAATGGCTACACCTTC,CASSLEGRNGYTF
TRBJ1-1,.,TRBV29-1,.,TGCAGCGTGGAGGACACAATGAACACTGAAGCTTTCTTT,CSVEDTMNTEAFF
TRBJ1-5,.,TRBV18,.,TGTGCCAGCTCACCCGGGTTACAGGTCAATCAGCCCCAGCATTTT,CASSPGLQVNQPQHF
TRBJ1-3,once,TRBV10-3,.,TGTGCCATCAAGGACACTTCTGGAAACACCATATATTTT,CAIKDTSGNTIYF
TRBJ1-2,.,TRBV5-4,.,TGTGCCAGCAGGCCGGGGACGGCCCTAACTACCTATGGCTACACCTTC,CASRPGTALTTYGYTF
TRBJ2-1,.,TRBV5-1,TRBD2,TGCGCCAGCAGCTTGAGGGTATTAGCGGGAGGAAGGTACAATGAGCAGTTCTTC,CASSLRVLAGGRYNEQFF
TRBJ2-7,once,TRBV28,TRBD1,TGTGCCAGCACAGGGTCCACCGGGACAGGGCGATACGAGCAGTACTTC,CASTGSTGTGRYEQYF
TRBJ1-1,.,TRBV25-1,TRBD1,TGTGCCAGCAGTGCCTTGACAGGGAGGATGACTGAAGCTTTCTTT,CASSALTGRMTEAFF
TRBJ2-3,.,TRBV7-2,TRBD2,TGTGCCAGCAGCTTCTCTAGCGGGAGAGTGTTTGATACGCAGTATTTT,CASSFSSGRVFDTQYF
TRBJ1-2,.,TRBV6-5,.,TGTGCCAGCAGTCCGACAGTAGGATATGGCTACACCTTC,CASSPTVGYGYTF
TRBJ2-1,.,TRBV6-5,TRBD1,TGTGCCAGCAGTACACCCGGGACAGGGCAGTTCTTC,CASSTPGTGQFF
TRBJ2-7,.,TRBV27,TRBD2,TGTGCCAGCAGTCCTTCCGGGGGGAAGTACGAGCAGTACTTC,CASSPSGGKYEQYF
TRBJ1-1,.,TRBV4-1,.,TGCGCCAGCAGCCAAGGATCGGGGTGGGGAAACTCTGAAGCTTTCTTT,CASSQGSGWGNSEAFF
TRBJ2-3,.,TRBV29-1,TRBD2,TGCAGCGTTGAGGATGTACGAGCGGGAGGGATAGATACGCAGTATTTT,CSVEDVRAGGIDTQYF
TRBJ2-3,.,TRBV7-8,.,TGTGCCAGCAGCTTAGGGCCAAACACAGATACGCAGTATTTT,CASSLGPNTDTQYF
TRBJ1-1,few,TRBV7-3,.,TGTGCCAGCAGCTTAACAAGAGACAGAGGAGCTTTCTTT,CASSLTRDRGAFF
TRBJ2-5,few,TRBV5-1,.,TGCGCCAGCAGCGCAGAATACCAAGAGACCCAGTACTTC,CASSAEYQETQYF
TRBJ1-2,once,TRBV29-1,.,TGCAGCGTTGAAGATCACGGCAGGGAAGCGAAGAATGGCTACACCTTC,CSVEDHGREAKNGYTF
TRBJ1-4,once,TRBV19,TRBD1,TGTGCCAGTAGTATGGGACAGGGCGAAAAACTGTTTTTT,CASSMGQGEKLFF
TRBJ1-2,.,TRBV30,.,TGTGCCTGGAGTACGGGATCTAACTATGGCTACACCTTC,CAWSTGSNYGYTF